The clone carrying this TCR beta chain was recorded a few times. CDR1 and CDR2 (germline): MNHEY, SMNVEV (reference sequence). The CDR3 consists of 15 residues. Unmatched junction bases numbered 10, after V lost 5 bases and J lost 4 bases. The TCR library protocol was used to attach unique molecular identifiers. These identifiers were attached to individual cDNA molecules. A single record per CDR3 protein comes from TCRdb applying MiXCR to the 5' RACE reads. The sample has about 50,000 distinct CDR3 sequences, roughly 9.3% seen once. These data belong to a study of early T cells in non-severe SARS-CoV-2 infection. The wider study: Sequenced material consisted of bulk RNA (from unsorted whole blood), and chains were unpaired.

This TCR came from an adult who was a healthcare worker with PCR-confirmed SARS-CoV-2 infection or an uninfected control (not recorded which). The specimen was whole blood. The chain has TRBV27 and TRBJ1-1; 7 bases are a match to TRBD1. The CDR3 coding sequence is TGTGCCAGCAGTGTACACAGGGGTTCGGGCACTGAAGCTTTCTTT. Translation gives CASSVHRGSGTEAFF.